One and the same sample provided the 24 T cell receptor beta chains below, sequenced in a study of shared clonotypes between healthy human individuals. Clones were read by immunoSEQ multiplex PCR, and TCRdb kept only the in-frame ones, dropping some. The table has 730,000 or so clones, around 72% seen once. The specimen was memory CD4+ T cells sorted from blood. Regarding subset: CD45RA-negative fraction. The receptors stem from a woman aged 25 to 45 in good health.

This sequence joins TRBV10-3 and TRBJ1-2; D is ambiguous. Trimming cost V 4 bases and J 4 bases, with 10 bases left between them. This CDR3 region has 13 residues. The germline gives CDR1 ENHRY, CDR2 SYGVKD. The CDR3 region has the DNA TGTGCCATCAGTGCAGAAGCCTCCTATGGCTACACCTTC. Encoded protein: CAISAEASYGYTF.

The V gene is TRBV18, the J gene TRBJ1-3; D may be TRBD1 (5 bases). This CDR3 has 16 residues. The germline CDR1 and CDR2 sequences are KGHSH and LQKENI. Trimming cost V 4 bases and J 1 base, with 14 bases left between them. This CDR3 is CASSRARGQSGNTIYF. Here the CDR3 DNA reads TGTGCCAGCTCACGGGCGAGGGGCCAGTCTGGAAACACCATATATTTT.

For this clone: Other nucleotide sequences in the sample specify the same CDR3. The chain carries TRBV5-1 and TRBJ2-7; TRBD1 matches 8 bases. The CDR3 totals 14 residues. V dropped 1 base and J dropped 7; count of bases not matched to a gene: 7. The germline V gene encodes CDR1 SGHRS and CDR2 YFSETQ. CDR3 amino acids: CASSLTGGHGEQYF. The CDR3 coding sequence is TGCGCCAGCAGCTTGACAGGGGGTCATGGTGAGCAGTACTTC.

The genes are TRBV14 and TRBJ2-7; 8 nucleotides line up with TRBD2. This CDR3 has 15 residues. V gave up 2 bases and J gave up 2 bases; unmatched junction bases: 5. Germline loops: CDR1 SGHDN, CDR2 FVKESK. DNA for the CDR3: TGTGCCAGCAGCCAACAGTCGGGAGGGCCCTACGAGCAGTACTTC. It codes for CASSQQSGGPYEQYF.

With respect to this clone: A much larger clone differs by one base, so this may be a read error. Other nucleotide sequences from this sample produce the same CDR3. This chain joins TRBV28 and TRBJ1-3; possible D gene TRBD1, 6 bases. Germline V gene data show CDR1 as MDHEN and CDR2 as SYDVKM. The CDR3 has 14 residues. Trimming cost V 6 bases and J 0 bases, with 9 bases left between them. Here the CDR3 reads CASSRTASGNTIYF. The CDR3 DNA reads TGTGCCAGCAGCCGGACAGCCTCTGGAAACACCATATATTTT.

This clone was counted once. The gene calls are TRBV27 and TRBJ1-5, with D unclear. V was trimmed by 4 bases and J by 4 bases, leaving 5 bases between them. Germline assignment: CDR1 MNHEY and CDR2 SMNVEV (reference sequence). The CDR3 has 12 residues. CDR3 nucleotides: TGTGCCAGCAGTTCGTATAATCAGCCCCAGCATTTT. Protein sequence: CASSSYNQPQHF.

The gene calls are TRBV5-7 and TRBJ2-4; D is uncertain. TRBV5-7 is noted as an ORF with a role that remains uncertain. V was shortened by 4 bases and J by 2 bases, with 13 bases between the two germline ends. This CDR3 spans 15 amino acids. The CDR3 here is CASSPGRLTKNIQYF. For the CDR3, the DNA is TGTGCCAGCAGCCCAGGACGGTTAACCAAAAACATTCAGTACTTC.

This chain connects TRBV5-4 to TRBJ2-3, with 11 bases fitting TRBD2. Germline V gives CDR1 SGHNT, CDR2 YYREEE (reference sequence). The CDR3 totals 16 residues. The V segment lost 2 bases and the J segment 5 bases; nucleotides outside the gene matches: 7. CDR3 residues: CASSFALAGDGDTQYF. The CDR3 nucleotides are TGTGCCAGCAGCTTCGCACTAGCGGGAGATGGAGATACGCAGTATTTT. Complete variable domain (other parts from reference TRBV5-4 and TRBJ2-3): ETGVTQSPTHLIKTRGQQVTLRCSSQSGHNTVSWYQQALGQGPQFIFQYYREEENGRGNFPPRFSGLQFPNYSSELNVNALELDDSALYLCASSFALAGDGDTQYFGPGTRLTVL.

This clone has a handful of counts. This sequence joins TRBV6-1 and TRBJ2-3; D gene uncertain. V was trimmed by 0 bases and J by 11 bases, leaving 12 bases between them. The CDR3 loop spans 13 amino acids. Germline CDR1 reads MNHNS; CDR2 reads SASEGT. CDR3 protein: CASSEAPNFLQYF. The DNA of the CDR3 is TGTGCCAGCAGTGAAGCGCCTAACTTTTTGCAGTATTTT.

The CDR3 loop is CASSFPRLAGGQGGETQYF. DNA of the CDR3: TGTGCCAGCAGCTTTCCACGACTAGCGGGAGGCCAGGGGGGAGAGACCCAGTACTTC. The chain uses TRBV5-6 and TRBJ2-5; 13 nucleotides align to TRBD2. CDR1 and CDR2 from the germline V gene are SGHDT and YYEEEE. The CDR3 is 19 residues long. V lost 2 bases to trimming and J lost 4 bases; unmatched junction nucleotides: 14.

This sequence joins TRBV21-1 and TRBJ2-1; the tabulated D call, TRBD2, remains unverified against the DNA. TRBV21-1 is classified as a pseudogene. The CDR3 spans 15 residues. CDR3 residues: CASFSTAGKDNEQFF. The CDR3 bases are TGTGCCAGTTTTTCCACCGCCGGGAAGGACAATGAGCAGTTCTTC.

The chain is built from TRBV4-1 and TRBJ2-1; D might be TRBD2 (6 bases). The CDR3 contains 17 residues. Germline V CDR1 and CDR2: MGHRA, YSYEKL. Trimming stripped 4 bases from V and 2 bases from J, with 18 bases between. Here the CDR3 reads CASSRTPGESTYNEQFF. CDR3 DNA: TGCGCCAGCAGCCGGACCCCGGGGGAGTCCACCTACAATGAGCAGTTCTTC.

On this clone itself: This may arise from a read error, as a much more abundant clone is one base away. The sample has other DNA sequences that encode this CDR3 too. V usage is TRBV19 and J usage is TRBJ2-3, with D maybe TRBD1 (5 bases). The length of the CDR3 is 13 residues. V lost 3 bases and J 4 bases, leaving 8 bases between the germline ends. Looked up from germline, CDR1 is LNHDA and CDR2 is SQIVND (reference sequence). The CDR3 loop reads CASSIQGADTQYF. CDR3 coding DNA: TGTGCCAGTAGTATCCAGGGTGCAGATACGCAGTATTTT.

This clone has more than one count but fewer than ten. The rearrangement uses TRBV4-2 and TRBJ2-3; D uncertain. This CDR3 contains 14 residues. Germline CDR1 reads LGHNA; CDR2 reads YNFKEQ. The V gene lost 1 base and the J gene lost 3 bases, with 8 bases spanning the gap. The CDR3 protein is CASSQGGGTDTQYF. The CDR3 DNA reads as TGTGCCAGCAGCCAAGGCGGCGGAACAGATACGCAGTATTTT.

This chain links TRBV19 with TRBJ1-4; perhaps TRBD1 as D (5 bases). The V gene lost 7 bases and the J gene lost 0 bases, with 9 bases spanning the gap. The germline gives CDR1 LNHDA, CDR2 SQIVND (reference sequence). The CDR3 consists of 14 residues. CDR3 sequence: CASNRQSTNEKLFF. The CDR3 DNA reads as TGTGCCAGTAACCGACAGTCAACTAATGAAAAACTGTTTTTT.

This clone was seen a handful of times. The rearrangement joins TRBV5-1 to TRBJ2-3, with D possibly matching TRBD2 (5 bases). CDR3 size: 15 residues. Germline V gene data show CDR1 as SGHRS and CDR2 as YFSETQ. Deletions cut 0 bases from V and 10 bases from J, with 18 bases between. This CDR3 is CASSLDARPEGAQYF. CDR3 in DNA: TGCGCCAGCAGCTTGGACGCCCGCCCCGAGGGTGCGCAGTATTTT.

This chain links TRBV4-1 with TRBJ2-1, with 7 bases fitting TRBD2. The CDR3 is 17 amino acids. V gave up 0 bases and J gave up 9 bases; unmatched junction bases: 14. Germline loops: CDR1 MGHRA, CDR2 YSYEKL. CDR3 bases: TGCGCCAGCAGCCAAGACGTGCCTAGCGGAGGTAGGGGTGAGCAGTTCTTC. It is translated as CASSQDVPSGGRGEQFF.

The chain is built from TRBV19 and TRBJ2-1; 7 bases line up with TRBD2. Germline V gene sequence: CDR1 LNHDA, CDR2 SQIVND (reference sequence). J gave up 8 bases and V 8 bases, and 15 bases lay outside the gene matches. This CDR3 has 15 residues. The CDR3 protein is CASSPVASGGDEQFF. Written as DNA, the CDR3 is TGTGCCAGTTCCCCAGTGGCTAGCGGAGGGGATGAGCAGTTCTTC.

This rearrangement joins TRBV28 to TRBJ1-3; D gene unclear. This CDR3 is 11 amino acids long. Between the trimmed V and J ends, which lost 9 bases and 4 bases, there was a span of 7 bases. Germline CDR1 is MDHEN and CDR2 is SYDVKM. The CDR3 spells CASHIGNTIYF. CDR3 DNA: TGTGCCAGTCATATCGGAAACACCATATATTTT.

This chain uses TRBV29-1 with TRBJ2-6; D perhaps matches TRBD1 (5 bases). Germline lookup yields CDR1 SQVTM and CDR2 ANQGSEA. V lost 5 bases, J lost 2 bases, and 10 bases lay in between. The CDR3 is 14 amino acids. Here the CDR3 reads CSVQGETGANVLTF. The CDR3 coding sequence is TGCAGCGTTCAGGGCGAAACTGGGGCCAACGTCCTGACTTTC.

This chain joins TRBV15 and TRBJ1-3; TRBD1 might be the D (5 bases). Germline-derived CDR1 and CDR2 are LNHNV and YYDKDF (reference sequence). With 3 bases removed from V and 8 bases from J, the gap between germline ends came to 20 bases. This CDR3 has 16 amino acids. CDR3 sequence: CATSRTLWGDQDTIYF. Here the CDR3 DNA reads TGTGCCACCAGCAGGACCCTCTGGGGGGACCAGGACACCATATATTTT.

This clone was counted a few times. The V and J genes are TRBV7-9 and TRBJ1-1; D gene ambiguous. The V end was cut by 2 bases, the J end by 0 bases, with 10 bases between. CDR3 size: 15 residues. Germline V CDR1 and CDR2: SEHNR, FQNEAQ (reference sequence). Here the CDR3 reads CASSLINSLNTEAFF. The CDR3 DNA follows: TGTGCCAGCAGCTTAATTAACAGCTTGAACACTGAAGCTTTCTTT.

This rearrangement joins TRBV4-1 to TRBJ2-7; 7 bases match TRBD1. The CDR3 loop spans 15 amino acids. Germline loops: CDR1 MGHRA, CDR2 YSYEKL. V trimming: 0 bases; J trimming: 9 bases; junction bases outside the gene matches: 11. CDR3 nucleotides: TGCGCCAGCAGCCAAGATCTAGCCAGGGGGTCGGTGCAGTACTTC. It is translated as CASSQDLARGSVQYF.

This clone was counted many times. The chain links TRBV28 to TRBJ2-2; 8 bases agree with TRBD2. The CDR3 spans 14 residues. With V trimmed by 9 bases and J by 4 bases, 7 bases remained unmatched. From germline, CDR1 is MDHEN and CDR2 SYDVKM. CDR3 region: CASQSSGTTGELFF. In nucleotides, the CDR3 is TGTGCCAGTCAAAGTAGCGGGACCACCGGGGAGCTGTTTTTT. Drawing the rest from reference TRBV28 and TRBJ2-2, the complete variable domain is DVKVTQSSRYLVKRTGEKVFLECVQDMDHENMFWYRQDPGLGLRLIYFSYDVKMKEKGDIPEGYSVSREKKERFSLILESASTNQTSMYLCASQSSGTTGELFFGEGSRLTVL.